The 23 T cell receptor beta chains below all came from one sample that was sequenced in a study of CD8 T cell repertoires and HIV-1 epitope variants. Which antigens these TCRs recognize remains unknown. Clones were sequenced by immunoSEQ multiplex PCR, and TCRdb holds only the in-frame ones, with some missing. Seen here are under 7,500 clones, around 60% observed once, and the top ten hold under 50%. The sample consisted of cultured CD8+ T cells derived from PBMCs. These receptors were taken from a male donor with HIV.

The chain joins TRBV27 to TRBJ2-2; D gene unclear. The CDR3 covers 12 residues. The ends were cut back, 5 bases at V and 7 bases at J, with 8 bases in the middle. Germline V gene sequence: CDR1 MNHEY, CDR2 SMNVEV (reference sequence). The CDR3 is CASSLADGELFF. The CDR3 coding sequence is TGTGCCAGCAGTCTCGCGGACGGGGAGCTGTTTTTT.

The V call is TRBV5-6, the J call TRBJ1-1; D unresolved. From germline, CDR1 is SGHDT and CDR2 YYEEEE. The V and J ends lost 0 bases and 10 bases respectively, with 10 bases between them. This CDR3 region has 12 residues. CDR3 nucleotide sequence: TGTGCCAGCAGCTTGGGTGGAGGTAGAGCTTTCTTT. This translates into CASSLGGGRAFF.

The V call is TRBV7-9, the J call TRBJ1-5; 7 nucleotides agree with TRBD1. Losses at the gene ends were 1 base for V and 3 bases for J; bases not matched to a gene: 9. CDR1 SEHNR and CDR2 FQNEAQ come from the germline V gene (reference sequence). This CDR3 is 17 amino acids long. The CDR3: CASSLGGQSPYNQPQHF. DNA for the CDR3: TGTGCCAGCAGCTTAGGGGGACAGTCCCCGTACAATCAGCCCCAGCATTTT.

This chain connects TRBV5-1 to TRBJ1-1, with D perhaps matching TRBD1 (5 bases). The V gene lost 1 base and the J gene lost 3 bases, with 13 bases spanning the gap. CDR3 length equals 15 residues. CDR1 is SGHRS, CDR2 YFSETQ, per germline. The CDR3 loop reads CASSLLPGMDTEAFF. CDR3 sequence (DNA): TGCGCCAGCAGCTTGCTACCAGGGATGGACACTGAAGCTTTCTTT.

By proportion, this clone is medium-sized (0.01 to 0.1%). CDR3 coding DNA: TGTGCCAGCAGCTCCCCTTGGGAGCGGAACTCCTACGAGCAGTACTTC. Protein product: CASSSPWERNSYEQYF. This chain uses TRBV7-8 with TRBJ2-7, with D possibly TRBD2 on 5 matching bases. The V and J ends lost 4 bases and 0 bases respectively, with 16 bases between them. From germline, CDR1 is SGHVS and CDR2 FQNEAQ. The CDR3 is 16 amino acids. Supplemented by reference TRBV7-8 and TRBJ2-7, the full variable domain reads GAGVSQSPRYKVAKRGQDVALRCDPISGHVSLFWYQQALGQGPEFLTYFQNEAQLDKSGLPSDRFFAERPEGSVSTLKIQRTQQEDSAVYLCASSSPWERNSYEQYFGPGTRLTVT.

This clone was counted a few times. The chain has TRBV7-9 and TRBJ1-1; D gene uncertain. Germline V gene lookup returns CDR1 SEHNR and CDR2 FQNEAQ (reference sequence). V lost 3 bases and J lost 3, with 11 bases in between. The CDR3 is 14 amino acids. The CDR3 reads CASSFSGQDTEAFF. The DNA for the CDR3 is TGTGCCAGCAGCTTCTCCGGCCAGGACACTGAAGCTTTCTTT.

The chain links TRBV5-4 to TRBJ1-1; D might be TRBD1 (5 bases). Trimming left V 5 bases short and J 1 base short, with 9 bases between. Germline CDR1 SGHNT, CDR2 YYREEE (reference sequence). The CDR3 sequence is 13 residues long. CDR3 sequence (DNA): TGTGCCAGCAGTCTCGACAGGAACACTGAAGCTTTCTTT. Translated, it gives CASSLDRNTEAFF.

The CDR3 nucleotides read TGTGCCACCAGCAGAGAGAGGACAGCTAAAGAGACCCAGTACTTC. This encodes CATSRERTAKETQYF. The chain couples TRBV15 to TRBJ2-5, with D tentatively TRBD1 (6 bases). The germline CDR1 and CDR2 sequences are LNHNV and YYDKDF (reference sequence). The CDR3 totals 15 residues. Trimming left V 0 bases short and J 3 bases short, with 11 bases between.

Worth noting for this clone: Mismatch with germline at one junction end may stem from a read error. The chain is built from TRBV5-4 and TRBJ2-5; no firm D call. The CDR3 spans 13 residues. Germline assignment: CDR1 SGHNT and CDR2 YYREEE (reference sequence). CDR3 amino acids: CASSSLLTETQYF. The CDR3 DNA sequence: TGCGCCAGCAGCTCCCTTCTCACGGAGACCCAGTACTTC.

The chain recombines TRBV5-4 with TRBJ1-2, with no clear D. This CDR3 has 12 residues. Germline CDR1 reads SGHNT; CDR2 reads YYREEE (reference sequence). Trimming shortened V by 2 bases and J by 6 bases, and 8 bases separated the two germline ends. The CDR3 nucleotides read TGTGCCAGCAGCTTTTTTACAGATGGCTACACCTTC. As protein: CASSFFTDGYTF.

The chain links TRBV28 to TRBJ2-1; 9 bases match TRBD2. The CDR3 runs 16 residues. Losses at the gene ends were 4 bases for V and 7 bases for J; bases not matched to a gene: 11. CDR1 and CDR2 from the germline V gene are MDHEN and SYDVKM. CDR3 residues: CASSSGAGGTWNEQFF. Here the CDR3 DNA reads TGTGCCAGCAGTTCAGGAGCGGGAGGTACTTGGAATGAGCAGTTCTTC.

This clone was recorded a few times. The CDR3 sequence: CASSLVGSGSSQYF. CDR3 in DNA: TGTGCCAGCAGCTTAGTCGGTAGCGGGAGTAGTCAGTACTTC. The rearrangement joins TRBV11-1 to TRBJ2-7, with 9 bases lining up with TRBD2. Looked up from germline, CDR1 is SGHAT and CDR2 is FQDESV (reference sequence). This CDR3 has 14 amino acids. Losses at the gene ends were 1 base for V and 10 bases for J; bases not matched to a gene: 8.

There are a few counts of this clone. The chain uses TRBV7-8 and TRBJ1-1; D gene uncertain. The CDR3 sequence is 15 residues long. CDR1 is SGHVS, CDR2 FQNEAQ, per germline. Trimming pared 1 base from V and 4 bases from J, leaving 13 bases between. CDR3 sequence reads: CASSLEWSGSTEAFF. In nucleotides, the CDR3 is TGTGCCAGCAGCTTAGAATGGTCCGGGAGCACTGAAGCTTTCTTT.

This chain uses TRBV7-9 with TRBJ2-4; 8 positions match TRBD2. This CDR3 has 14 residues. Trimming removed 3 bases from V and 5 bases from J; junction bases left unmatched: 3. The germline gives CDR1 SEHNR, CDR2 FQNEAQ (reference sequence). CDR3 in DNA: TGTGCCAGCAGCTTTAGCGGGAATGAAAACATTCAGTACTTC. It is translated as CASSFSGNENIQYF.

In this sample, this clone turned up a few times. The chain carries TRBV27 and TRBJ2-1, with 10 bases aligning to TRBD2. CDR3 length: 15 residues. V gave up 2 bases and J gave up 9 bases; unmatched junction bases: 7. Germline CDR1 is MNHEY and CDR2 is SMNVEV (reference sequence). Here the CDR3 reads CASSLASGGAVEQFF. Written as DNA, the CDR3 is TGTGCCAGCAGTTTAGCCAGCGGGGGGGCCGTTGAGCAGTTCTTC.

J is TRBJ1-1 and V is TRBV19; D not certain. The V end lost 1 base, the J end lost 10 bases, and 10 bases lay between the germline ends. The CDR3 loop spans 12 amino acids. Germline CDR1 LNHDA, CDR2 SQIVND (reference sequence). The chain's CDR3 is CASSIGYRGAFF. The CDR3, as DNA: TGTGCCAGTAGTATAGGCTACCGGGGAGCTTTCTTT.

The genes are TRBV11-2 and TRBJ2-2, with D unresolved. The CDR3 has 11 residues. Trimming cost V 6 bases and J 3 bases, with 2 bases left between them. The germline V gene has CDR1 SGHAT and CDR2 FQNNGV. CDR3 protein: CASSYTGELFF. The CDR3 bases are TGTGCCAGCAGTTACACCGGGGAGCTGTTTTTT. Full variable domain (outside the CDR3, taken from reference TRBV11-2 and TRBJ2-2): EAGVAQSPRYKIIEKRQSVAFWCNPISGHATLYWYQQILGQGPKLLIQFQNNGVVDDSQLPKDRFSAERLKGVDSTLKIQPAKLEDSAVYLCASSYTGELFFGEGSRLTVL.

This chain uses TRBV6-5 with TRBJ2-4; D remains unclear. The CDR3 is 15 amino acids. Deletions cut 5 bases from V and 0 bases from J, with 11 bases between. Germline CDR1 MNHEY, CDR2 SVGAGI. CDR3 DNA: TGTGCCAGCAGTCAGTCAGAACTAGCCAAAAACATTCAGTACTTC. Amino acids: CASSQSELAKNIQYF.

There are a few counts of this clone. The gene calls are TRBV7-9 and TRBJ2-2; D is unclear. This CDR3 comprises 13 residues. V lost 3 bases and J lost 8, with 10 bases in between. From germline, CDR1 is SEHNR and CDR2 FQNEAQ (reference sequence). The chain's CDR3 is CASSLKSSGELFF. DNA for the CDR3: TGTGCCAGCAGCTTGAAGAGTTCTGGGGAGCTGTTTTTT.

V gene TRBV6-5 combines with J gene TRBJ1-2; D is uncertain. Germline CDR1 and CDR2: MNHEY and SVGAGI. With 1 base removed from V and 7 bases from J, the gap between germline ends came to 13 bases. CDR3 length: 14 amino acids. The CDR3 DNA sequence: TGTGCCAGCAGTTACTTCCAGGATCGGGGTGGCTACACCTTC. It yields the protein CASSYFQDRGGYTF.

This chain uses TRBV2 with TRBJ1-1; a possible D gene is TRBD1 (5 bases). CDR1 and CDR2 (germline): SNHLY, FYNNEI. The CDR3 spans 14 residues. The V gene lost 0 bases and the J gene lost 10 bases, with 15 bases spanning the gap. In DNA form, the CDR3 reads TGTGCCAGCAGTGAAGCCTCCGGGGGTAGGGGAGCTTTCTTT. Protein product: CASSEASGGRGAFF.

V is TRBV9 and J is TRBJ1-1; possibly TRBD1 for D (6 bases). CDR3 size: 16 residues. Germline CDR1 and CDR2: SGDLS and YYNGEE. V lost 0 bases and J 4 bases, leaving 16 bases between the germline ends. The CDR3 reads CASSVGLDRWSTEAFF. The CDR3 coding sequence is TGTGCCAGCAGCGTAGGTCTTGACAGGTGGAGCACTGAAGCTTTCTTT.

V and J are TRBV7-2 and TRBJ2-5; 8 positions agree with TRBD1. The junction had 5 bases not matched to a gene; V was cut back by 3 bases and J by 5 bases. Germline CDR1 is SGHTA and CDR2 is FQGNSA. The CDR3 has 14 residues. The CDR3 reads CASSFTGGEETQYF. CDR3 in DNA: TGTGCCAGCAGCTTCACAGGGGGTGAGGAGACCCAGTACTTC. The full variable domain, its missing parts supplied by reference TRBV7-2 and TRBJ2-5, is GAGVSQSPSNKVTEKGKDVELRCDPISGHTALYWYRQSLGQGLEFLIYFQGNSAPDKSGLPSDRFSAERTGGSVSTLTIQRTQQEDSAVYLCASSFTGGEETQYFGPGTRLLVL.